This T cell receptor beta chain appears in the sequencing data of a study of a mutant IDH1 vaccine in newly diagnosed glioma. The germline V gene encodes CDR1 SGHNT and CDR2 YYREEE (reference sequence). Trimming removed 0 bases at V and 1 base at J, with 13 bases between. CDR3 length: 16 residues. Time point in this sample: week 23, last vaccination. Each vaccine dose was 300 ug of mutant IDH1 20-mer peptide, with topical imiquimod. Clones were sequenced by immunoSEQ multiplex PCR, and TCRdb holds only the in-frame ones, with some missing. The table has approximately 50,000 clones, approximately 87% seen once; the top ten hold approximately 1.5%. Of note for this clone: Its cognate antigen is unknown.

The sample was PBMCs, taken from a glioma patient whose treatment included an IDH1 peptide vaccine. This chain uses TRBV5-4 with TRBJ1-1, with D tentatively TRBD1 (5 bases). The source of this sequence is a man aged 40-50 years with glioma. The CDR3 reads CASSLARVDRNTEAFF. DNA of the CDR3: TGTGCCAGCAGCTTGGCCAGGGTGGATAGGAACACTGAAGCTTTCTTT.